The 30 T cell receptor beta chains listed next were all sequenced from one sample in a study of T-cell memory formation after mild COVID-19. TCRdb used MiXCR to reprocess the 5' RACE reads, holding one entry per CDR3 protein. The sample lists almost 550,000 distinct CDR3 sequences; around 20% were seen once. The sequencing input was PBMCs or a T cell subset sorted from them (not recorded which). These receptors all stem from an adult woman who had mild COVID-19 (a few samples of this study predate the infection). Cell type and time point are not known.

This clonotype was observed a handful of times. V gene TRBV7-2 combines with J gene TRBJ2-7; a possible D gene is TRBD2 (5 bases). Trimming pared 2 bases from V and 1 base from J, leaving 18 bases between. This CDR3 is built from 17 residues. From germline, CDR1 is SGHTA and CDR2 FQGNSA. In nucleotides, the CDR3 is TGTGCCAGCAGCTTATTTGGTGGAGGTACTGGGTCCTACGAGCAGTACTTC. It yields the protein CASSLFGGGTGSYEQYF.

This clonotype has a single count. The CDR3 region has the DNA TGTGCCACCAGCAGAGAGATCTCGAGCCAAGAGACCCAGTACTTC. Amino acid sequence: CATSREISSQETQYF. The chain combines TRBV15 with TRBJ2-5; D is uncertain. CDR3 length: 15 residues. Germline V CDR1 and CDR2: LNHNV, YYDKDF (reference sequence). The germline V and J ends were trimmed by 0 bases and 1 base, with 9 bases remaining between them.

This rearrangement joins TRBV30 to TRBJ2-4, with 8 bases identical to TRBD2. Losses at the gene ends were 7 bases for V and 6 bases for J; bases not matched to a gene: 5. The CDR3 spans 12 residues. Germline V gives CDR1 GTSNPN, CDR2 SVGIG (reference sequence). The CDR3 coding sequence is TGTGCCTCTCGGGGGGGCTCAAACATTCAGTACTTC. This codes for CASRGGSNIQYF.

This clonotype has just a few counts. The chain has TRBV7-6 and TRBJ2-1; 10 bases are a match to TRBD1. Germline V gives CDR1 SGHVS, CDR2 FNYEAQ. The CDR3 is 15 residues long. Trimming cost V 2 bases and J 8 bases; bases outside gene matches: 6. CDR3 sequence reads: CASSLPGQGFHEQFF. CDR3 nucleotides: TGTGCCAGCAGCTTACCGGGACAGGGGTTCCATGAGCAGTTCTTC. Full variable domain (outside the CDR3, taken from reference TRBV7-6 and TRBJ2-1): GAGVSQSPRYKVTKRGQDVALRCDPISGHVSLYWYRQALGQGPEFLTYFNYEAQQDKSGLPNDRFSAERPEGSISTLTIQRTEQRDSAMYRCASSLPGQGFHEQFFGPGTRLTVL.

This clonotype occurred a few times. The chain uses TRBV3-1 and TRBJ2-7, with D perhaps TRBD2 (5 bases). Germline V gene data show CDR1 as LGHDT and CDR2 as YNNKEL (reference sequence). Deletions cut 0 bases from V and 2 bases from J, with 17 bases between. There are 17 residues in the CDR3. CDR3 in amino acids: CASSQDLRLAAAYEQYF. As DNA, the CDR3 is TGTGCCAGCAGCCAAGATCTTCGCCTAGCAGCCGCCTACGAGCAGTACTTC.

This chain uses TRBV24-1 with TRBJ2-4, with D uncertain. The CDR3 is 16 residues long. CDR1 is KGHDR, CDR2 SFDVKD, per germline. The V gene lost 4 bases and the J gene lost 0 bases, with 12 bases spanning the gap. CDR3 sequence: CATSESAPLAKNIQYF. CDR3 nucleotides: TGTGCCACCAGTGAGTCCGCGCCACTAGCCAAAAACATTCAGTACTTC.

This clonotype has only a few counts. V usage is TRBV20-1 and J usage is TRBJ2-3, with 11 bases aligning to TRBD2. Losses at the gene ends were 0 bases for V and 0 bases for J; bases not matched to a gene: 17. CDR1 and CDR2 from the germline V gene are DFQATT and SNEGSKA (reference sequence). The CDR3 consists of 21 residues. CDR3 amino acids: CSARDAYLGTSGAGSTDTQYF. The DNA for the CDR3 is TGCAGTGCTAGAGACGCCTATCTCGGGACTAGCGGAGCGGGGAGCACAGATACGCAGTATTTT.

The chain couples TRBV6-6 to TRBJ2-3; 12 bases are shared with TRBD2. Germline V gene sequence: CDR1 MNHNY, CDR2 SVGAGI (reference sequence). The V and J ends lost 6 bases and 0 bases, in that order; junction bases with no gene match: 7. CDR3 length equals 17 residues. The CDR3 protein is CASSNQGLAGSTDTQYF. CDR3 DNA: TGTGCCAGCAGCAACCAAGGACTAGCGGGGAGCACAGATACGCAGTATTTT.

This clonotype was recorded once. The chain has TRBV21-1 and TRBJ1-2; the table calls TRBD1, which could not be checked here. TRBV21-1 is shown as a pseudogene. This CDR3 is 15 amino acids long. CDR3 region: CASISFPPRAYGYTF. The CDR3 DNA reads as TGTGCCAGCATTTCGTTTCCCCCCAGGGCCTATGGCTACACCTTC.

The chain links TRBV11-2 to TRBJ1-1; a weak D match, TRBD1 (5 bases). Trimming shortened V by 7 bases and J by 1 base, and 13 bases separated the two germline ends. CDR1 is SGHAT, CDR2 FQNNGV, per germline. The CDR3 spans 14 residues. CDR3 bases: TGTGCCAGCACCCCGGGACTGGGGAACACTGAAGCTTTCTTT. Its protein product is CASTPGLGNTEAFF.

The gene calls are TRBV20-1 and TRBJ2-7; possible D gene TRBD2, 6 bases. The CDR3 contains 14 residues. The germline V gene encodes CDR1 DFQATT and CDR2 SNEGSKA (reference sequence). Trimming pared 5 bases from V and 6 bases from J, leaving 20 bases between. The CDR3: CSARPLVEAGEQYF. CDR3 DNA: TGCAGTGCTCGGCCCCTGGTCGAAGCGGGCGAGCAGTACTTC.

This clonotype was seen a handful of times. The chain uses TRBV2 and TRBJ2-7; D unclear. This CDR3 has 13 amino acids. The V end lost 8 bases, the J end lost 7 bases, and 18 bases lay between the germline ends. Germline CDR1 reads SNHLY; CDR2 reads FYNNEI. CDR3 protein: CASAKTLLGEQYF. The CDR3 DNA reads as TGTGCCAGCGCCAAGACCCTACTCGGAGAGCAGTACTTC.

The CDR3 bases are TGTGCCAGCAGTTACTGGGTTCGGGACCTCACTGAAGCTTTCTTT. Translated, it gives CASSYWVRDLTEAFF. This chain links TRBV6-5 with TRBJ1-1, with D tentatively TRBD1 (5 bases). The CDR3 sequence is 15 residues long. V gave up 1 base and J gave up 4 bases, with 13 bases separating them. The germline CDR1 and CDR2 sequences are MNHEY and SVGAGI.

The chain is built from TRBV24-1 and TRBJ2-5, with D perhaps TRBD1 (5 bases). Germline CDR1 reads KGHDR; CDR2 reads SFDVKD. Trimming took off 7 bases at V and 2 bases at J, with 10 bases between the two ends. This CDR3 is 13 amino acids long. CDR3 loop: CATRTAGQETQYF. The CDR3 nucleotides are TGTGCCACCAGAACGGCAGGGCAAGAGACCCAGTACTTC.

This clonotype was seen only a few times. CDR3 region: CASSVEGLIQETQYF. The CDR3 DNA sequence: TGTGCCAGCAGCGTAGAGGGACTGATACAAGAGACCCAGTACTTC. The chain carries TRBV9 and TRBJ2-5; a possible D gene is TRBD2 (6 bases). CDR1 is SGDLS and CDR2 is YYNGEE in the germline V gene. V lost 0 bases and J 2 bases, leaving 11 bases between the germline ends. The CDR3 has 15 residues.

The chain has TRBV7-2 and TRBJ2-7; the D gene is possibly TRBD2 (6 bases). Germline values: CDR1 SGHTA, CDR2 FQGNSA. The V end was cut by 5 bases, the J end by 1 base, with 15 bases between. This CDR3 comprises 15 residues. In nucleotides, the CDR3 is TGTGCCAGCAGCATGGAGGGGCGCACTTCCTACGAGCAGTACTTC. Amino acids: CASSMEGRTSYEQYF.

The DNA for the CDR3 is TGTGCCAGCAGTGAATCCCGTTTCGACAGACCCGAGCAGTTCTTC. Translating it yields CASSESRFDRPEQFF. The chain uses TRBV25-1 and TRBJ2-1, with D possibly being TRBD1 (5 bases). Germline CDR1 reads MGHDK; CDR2 reads SYGVNS. CDR3 length: 15 residues. Trimming removed 1 base from V and 10 bases from J, with 17 bases in between.

V usage is TRBV6-1 and J usage is TRBJ2-5; D possibly matches TRBD1 or TRBD2 (5 bases each). Germline-derived CDR1 and CDR2 are MNHNS and SASEGT. Trimming cost V 1 base and J 2 bases, with 11 bases left between them. CDR3 length: 15 residues. The DNA for the CDR3 is TGTGCCAGCAGTGAAGTTCCGGGGCTTCAAGAGACCCAGTACTTC. Encoded protein: CASSEVPGLQETQYF.

This clonotype has just a few counts. The rearrangement uses TRBV7-2 and TRBJ2-3, with 7 bases lining up with TRBD1. CDR3 length: 14 amino acids. Germline CDR1 is SGHTA and CDR2 is FQGNSA. The V and J ends lost 5 bases and 2 bases, in that order; junction bases with no gene match: 4. The CDR3 region has the DNA TGTGCCAGCAGCCCGGACAGGAACACAGATACGCAGTATTTT. Protein: CASSPDRNTDTQYF.

V and J are TRBV5-1 and TRBJ2-3, with D unresolved. Trimming removed 0 bases at V and 2 bases at J, with 10 bases between. The CDR3 has 15 residues. Germline V gene lookup returns CDR1 SGHRS and CDR2 YFSETQ. CDR3 nucleotide sequence: TGCGCCAGCAGCTTGGACGGTTCCACCACAGATACGCAGTATTTT. The encoded protein is CASSLDGSTTDTQYF.

The DNA of the CDR3 is TGTGCCAGCAGTTACTCGTTAGCGGGGGCAGCCTCCTACGAGCAGTACTTC. Translated: CASSYSLAGAASYEQYF. The chain joins TRBV6-5 to TRBJ2-7; 9 bases line up with TRBD2. V lost 0 bases to trimming and J lost 0 bases; unmatched junction nucleotides: 6. Germline V gene lookup returns CDR1 MNHEY and CDR2 SVGAGI. The CDR3 extends over 17 amino acids.

V and J are TRBV7-3 and TRBJ2-3; TRBD1 aligns across 7 bases. The CDR3 is made up of 15 amino acids. Germline loops: CDR1 SGHTA, CDR2 FQGTGA. The V gene end was trimmed by 4 bases and the J gene end by 4 bases; junction bases not matched to a gene: 8. The CDR3 protein is CASSWTGGFSDTQYF. The CDR3, as DNA: TGTGCCAGCAGCTGGACAGGTGGTTTTTCAGATACGCAGTATTTT.

The chain couples TRBV7-3 to TRBJ1-2; D is ambiguous. The CDR3 covers 13 residues. V dropped 5 bases and J dropped 8 bases, with 15 bases sitting between them. The germline V gene has CDR1 SGHTA and CDR2 FQGTGA. The CDR3 DNA reads TGTGCCAGCAGCCCCCATCGGATCGAAGGCTACACCTTC. Translation: CASSPHRIEGYTF.

The chain joins TRBV5-1 to TRBJ2-3; unclear D gene. Trimming took 1 base from V and 6 from J, leaving 12 bases between them. The CDR3 is 14 residues long. CDR1 and CDR2 from the germline V gene are SGHRS and YFSETQ. This CDR3 is CASSLRTVGDTQYF. CDR3 in DNA: TGCGCCAGCAGCTTGAGGACCGTCGGGGATACGCAGTATTTT.

This clonotype was detected only a few times. V gene TRBV24-1 combines with J gene TRBJ2-2, with TRBD1 matching 10 bases. CDR3 size: 17 residues. With 4 bases clipped from V and 5 bases from J, the junction kept 9 bases outside the gene matches. In germline, CDR1 is KGHDR, CDR2 SFDVKD. CDR3 in amino acids: CATSELTGGAGTGELFF. Written as DNA, the CDR3 is TGTGCCACCAGTGAGCTGACAGGGGGCGCCGGGACCGGGGAGCTGTTTTTT.

This clonotype was seen only a few times. V gene TRBV12-3 or TRBV12-4 combines with J gene TRBJ2-5, with TRBD2 matching over 7 bases. V was pared by 4 bases and J by 5 bases, with 10 bases of the junction left unmatched. The CDR3 runs 15 residues. CDR3 sequence reads: CASSSMGDGRETQYF. CDR3 coding DNA: TGTGCCAGCAGTTCGATGGGAGACGGGAGGGAGACCCAGTACTTC.

In this sample, this clonotype turned up a few times. The chain recombines TRBV29-1 with TRBJ2-3; D perhaps matches TRBD2 (6 bases). CDR3 length: 16 residues. The germline CDR1 and CDR2 sequences are SQVTM and ANQGSEA. The V end was cut by 6 bases, the J end by 2 bases, with 21 bases between. The CDR3: CSVSDGPGTLTDTQYF. The CDR3, as DNA: TGCAGCGTCTCCGACGGACCCGGGACTCTCACAGATACGCAGTATTTT.

The CDR3 is CASSQAGGPDTQYF. CDR3 DNA sequence: TGCGCCAGCAGTCAAGCGGGGGGCCCAGATACGCAGTATTTT. This sequence joins TRBV5-1 and TRBJ2-3; 9 nucleotides align to TRBD2. The trim removed 5 bases at V and 4 bases at J, leaving 5 bases unmatched. The germline V gene encodes CDR1 SGHRS and CDR2 YFSETQ. This CDR3 has 14 residues.

The chain couples TRBV19 to TRBJ2-1; D might be TRBD1 (5 bases). Trimming cost V 3 bases and J 7 bases, with 16 bases left between them. Germline values: CDR1 LNHDA, CDR2 SQIVND (reference sequence). There are 15 residues in the CDR3. In DNA form, the CDR3 reads TGTGCCAGTAGTATTGGCCAGGGTAGGGCAAATGAGCAGTTCTTC. Residues: CASSIGQGRANEQFF.

The genes are TRBV24-1 and TRBJ1-5, with a possible D match to TRBD1 (6 bases). Germline-derived CDR1 and CDR2 are KGHDR and SFDVKD. V lost 6 bases and J lost 0, with 11 bases in between. CDR3 size: 15 residues. CDR3 sequence: CATSKTGYSNQPQHF. The DNA of the CDR3 is TGTGCCACCAGTAAGACAGGTTATAGCAATCAGCCCCAGCATTTT.